This T cell receptor (beta chain) was sequenced for a study of blood T cell repertoires in COVID-19. Per the germline V gene, CDR1 is KGHSH and CDR2 is LQKENI. V lost 0 bases to trimming and J lost 0 bases, with 10 bases between them. This CDR3 region has 16 residues. As originally analysed: It was from reference gene primer amplification that nucleated cell counts were estimated. Using immunoSEQ multiplex PCR, the repertoire was profiled, and TCRdb retains in-frame clones only, with some absent. V, J and clone size reflect that table, while D and trimming were determined from the DNA. Here the sample spans 160,000 or so clones, approximately 91% being singletons.

The sequenced sample consisted of peripheral blood. This sequence was found in a young man with acute or convalescent COVID-19. J is TRBJ2-3 and V is TRBV18, with D perhaps matching TRBD2 (5 bases). The CDR3 is CASSPPRTASTDTQYF. The CDR3 DNA reads TGTGCCAGCTCACCACCAAGGACTGCTAGCACAGATACGCAGTATTTT. The full variable domain, completed using reference TRBV18 and TRBJ2-3, is NAGVMQNPRHLVRRRGQEARLRCSPMKGHSHVYWYRQLPEEGLKFMVYLQKENIIDESGMPKERFSAEFPKEGPSILRIQQVVRGDSAAYFCASSPPRTASTDTQYFGPGTRLTVL.